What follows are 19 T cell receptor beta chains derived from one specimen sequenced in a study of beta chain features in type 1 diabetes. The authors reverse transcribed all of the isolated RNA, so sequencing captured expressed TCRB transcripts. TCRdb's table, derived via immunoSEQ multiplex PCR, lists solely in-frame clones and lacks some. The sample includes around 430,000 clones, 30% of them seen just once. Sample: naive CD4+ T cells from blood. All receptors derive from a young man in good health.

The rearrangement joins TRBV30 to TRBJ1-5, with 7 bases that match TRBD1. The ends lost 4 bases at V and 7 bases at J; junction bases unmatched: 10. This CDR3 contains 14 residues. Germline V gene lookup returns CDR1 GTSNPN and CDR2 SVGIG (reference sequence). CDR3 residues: CAWTQTGNGQPQHF. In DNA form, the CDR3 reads TGTGCCTGGACCCAGACAGGGAACGGGCAGCCCCAGCATTTT.

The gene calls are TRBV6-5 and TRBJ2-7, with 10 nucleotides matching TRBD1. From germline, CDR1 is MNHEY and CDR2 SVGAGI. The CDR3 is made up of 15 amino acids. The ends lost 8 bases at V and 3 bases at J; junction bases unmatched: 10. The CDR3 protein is CASHSPGQGFYEQYF. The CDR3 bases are TGTGCCAGCCATAGTCCGGGACAGGGGTTCTACGAGCAGTACTTC.

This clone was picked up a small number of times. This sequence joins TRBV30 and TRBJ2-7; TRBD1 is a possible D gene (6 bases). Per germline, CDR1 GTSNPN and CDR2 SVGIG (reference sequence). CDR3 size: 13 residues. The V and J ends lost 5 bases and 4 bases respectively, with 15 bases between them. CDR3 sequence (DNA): TGTGCCTGGGCTACCGGGACAAAGTACGAGCAGTACTTC. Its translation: CAWATGTKYEQYF. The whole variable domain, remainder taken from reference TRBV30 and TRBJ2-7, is SQTIHQWPATLVQPVGSPLSLECTVEGTSNPNLYWYRQAAGRGLQLLFYSVGIGQISSEVPQNLSASRPQDRQFILSSKKLLLSDSGFYLCAWATGTKYEQYFGPGTRLTVT.

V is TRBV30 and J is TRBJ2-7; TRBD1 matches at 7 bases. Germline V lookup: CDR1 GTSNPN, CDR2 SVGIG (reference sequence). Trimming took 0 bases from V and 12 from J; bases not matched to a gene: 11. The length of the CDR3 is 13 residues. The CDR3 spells CAWSVLAGGFRYF. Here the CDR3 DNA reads TGTGCCTGGAGTGTACTTGCAGGGGGTTTTCGGTACTTC.

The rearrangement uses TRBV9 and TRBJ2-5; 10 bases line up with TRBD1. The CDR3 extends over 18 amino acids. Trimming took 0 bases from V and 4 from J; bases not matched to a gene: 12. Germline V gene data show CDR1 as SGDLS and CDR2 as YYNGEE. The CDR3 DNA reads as TGTGCCAGCAGCGTAGACTCAGGGGACAGGGGAAATGGAGAGACCCAGTACTTC. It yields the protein CASSVDSGDRGNGETQYF.

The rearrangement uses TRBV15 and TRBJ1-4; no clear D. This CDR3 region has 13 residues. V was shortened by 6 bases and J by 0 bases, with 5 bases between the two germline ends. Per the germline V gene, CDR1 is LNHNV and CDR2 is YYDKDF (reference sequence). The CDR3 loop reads CATRPATNEKLFF. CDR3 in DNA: TGTGCCACCAGGCCAGCAACTAATGAAAAACTGTTTTTT.

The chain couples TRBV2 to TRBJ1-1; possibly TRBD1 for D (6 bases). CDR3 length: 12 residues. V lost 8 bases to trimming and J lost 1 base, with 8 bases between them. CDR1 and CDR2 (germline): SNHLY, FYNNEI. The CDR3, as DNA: TGTGCCAGCGCGGGACAGAACACTGAAGCTTTCTTT. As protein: CASAGQNTEAFF.

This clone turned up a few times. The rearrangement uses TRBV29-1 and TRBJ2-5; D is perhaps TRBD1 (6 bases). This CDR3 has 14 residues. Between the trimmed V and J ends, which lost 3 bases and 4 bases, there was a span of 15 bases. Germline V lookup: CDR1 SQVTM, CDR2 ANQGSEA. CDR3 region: CSVDARGLIETQYF. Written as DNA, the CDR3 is TGCAGCGTTGACGCCAGGGGTTTGATAGAGACCCAGTACTTC.

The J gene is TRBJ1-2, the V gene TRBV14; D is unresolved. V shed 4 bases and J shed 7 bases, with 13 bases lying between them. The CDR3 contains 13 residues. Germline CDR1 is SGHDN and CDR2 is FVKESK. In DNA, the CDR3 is TGTGCCAGCAGCCTCGGACCTCGGAGTGGCTACACCTTC. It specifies CASSLGPRSGYTF. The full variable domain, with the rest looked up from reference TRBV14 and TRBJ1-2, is EAGVTQFPSHSVIEKGQTVTLRCDPISGHDNLYWYRRVMGKEIKFLLHFVKESKQDESGMPNNRFLAERTGGTYSTLKVQPAELEDSGVYFCASSLGPRSGYTFGSGTRLTVV.

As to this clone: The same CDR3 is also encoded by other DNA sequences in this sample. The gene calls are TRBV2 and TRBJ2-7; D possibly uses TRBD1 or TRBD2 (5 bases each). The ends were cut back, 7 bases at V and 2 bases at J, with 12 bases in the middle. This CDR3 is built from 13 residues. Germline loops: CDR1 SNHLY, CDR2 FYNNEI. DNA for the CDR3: TGTGCCAGCACTCGGGACCGTGCCTACGAGCAGTACTTC. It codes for CASTRDRAYEQYF.

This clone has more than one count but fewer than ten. The CDR3: CAISGTGTETQYF. The CDR3 nucleotides are TGTGCCATCAGTGGGACAGGGACAGAGACCCAGTACTTC. The chain uses TRBV10-3 and TRBJ2-5; TRBD1 matches 8 bases. Trimming at V came to 4 bases and at J to 4 bases, leaving 2 bases not matched to a gene. From germline, CDR1 is ENHRY and CDR2 SYGVKD. The CDR3 covers 13 residues.

For the CDR3, the DNA is TGTGCCAGCAGGCATTTCGCACCGGGGGAGCAGTACTTC. The encoded protein is CASRHFAPGEQYF. This sequence joins TRBV11-2 and TRBJ2-7, with D possibly being TRBD2 (5 bases). Trimming took 6 bases from V and 7 from J, leaving 16 bases between them. CDR3 length equals 13 residues. Per germline, CDR1 SGHAT and CDR2 FQNNGV.

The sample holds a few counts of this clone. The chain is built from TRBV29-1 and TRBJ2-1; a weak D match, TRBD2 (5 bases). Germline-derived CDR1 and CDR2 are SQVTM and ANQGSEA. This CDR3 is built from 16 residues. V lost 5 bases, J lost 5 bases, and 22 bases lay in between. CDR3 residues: CSVTRRAGSLDNEQFF. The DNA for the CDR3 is TGCAGCGTTACCCGCCGGGCGGGTTCATTAGACAATGAGCAGTTCTTC.

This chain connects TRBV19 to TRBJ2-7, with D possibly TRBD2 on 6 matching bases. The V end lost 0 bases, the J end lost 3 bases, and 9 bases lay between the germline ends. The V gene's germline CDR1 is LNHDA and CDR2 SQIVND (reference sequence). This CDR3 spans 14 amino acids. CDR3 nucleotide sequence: TGTGCCAGTAGTATAGAGGGAGCGGGCTACGAGCAGTACTTC. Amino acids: CASSIEGAGYEQYF.

The DNA of the CDR3 is TGCGCCAGCAGCTTGGTGTTGGCAACGGCAGATACGCAGTATTTT. It specifies CASSLVLATADTQYF. V gene TRBV5-1 combines with J gene TRBJ2-3; D unresolved. Germline loops: CDR1 SGHRS, CDR2 YFSETQ. Deletions cut 0 bases from V and 4 bases from J, with 12 bases between. This CDR3 contains 15 residues.

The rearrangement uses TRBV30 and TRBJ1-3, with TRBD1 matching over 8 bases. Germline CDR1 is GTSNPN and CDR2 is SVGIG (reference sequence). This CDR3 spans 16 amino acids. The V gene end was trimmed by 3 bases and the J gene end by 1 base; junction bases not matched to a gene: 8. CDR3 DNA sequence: TGTGCCTGGAGACCCGTAGACAGGGGTTCTGGAAACACCATATATTTT. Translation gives CAWRPVDRGSGNTIYF.

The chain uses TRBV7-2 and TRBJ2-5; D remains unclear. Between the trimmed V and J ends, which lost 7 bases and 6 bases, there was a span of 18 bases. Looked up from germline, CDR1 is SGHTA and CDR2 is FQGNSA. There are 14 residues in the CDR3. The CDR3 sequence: CASTIHPVLKTQYF. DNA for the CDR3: TGTGCCAGCACGATCCACCCGGTTTTGAAGACCCAGTACTTC.

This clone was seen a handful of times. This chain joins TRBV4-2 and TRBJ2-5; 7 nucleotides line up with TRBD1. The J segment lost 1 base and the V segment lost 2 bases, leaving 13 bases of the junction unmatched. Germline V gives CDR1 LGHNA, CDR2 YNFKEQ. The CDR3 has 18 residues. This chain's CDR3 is CASSQTRWTGRLQETQYF. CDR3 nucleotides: TGTGCCAGCAGCCAAACCCGGTGGACAGGCCGCCTCCAAGAGACCCAGTACTTC.

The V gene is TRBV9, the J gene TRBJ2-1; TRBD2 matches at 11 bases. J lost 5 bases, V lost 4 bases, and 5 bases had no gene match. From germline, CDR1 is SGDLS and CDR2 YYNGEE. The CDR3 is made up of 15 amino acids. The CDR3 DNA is TGTGCCAGCAGCTCTGGACTAGCGGGCCACAATGAGCAGTTCTTC. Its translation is CASSSGLAGHNEQFF.